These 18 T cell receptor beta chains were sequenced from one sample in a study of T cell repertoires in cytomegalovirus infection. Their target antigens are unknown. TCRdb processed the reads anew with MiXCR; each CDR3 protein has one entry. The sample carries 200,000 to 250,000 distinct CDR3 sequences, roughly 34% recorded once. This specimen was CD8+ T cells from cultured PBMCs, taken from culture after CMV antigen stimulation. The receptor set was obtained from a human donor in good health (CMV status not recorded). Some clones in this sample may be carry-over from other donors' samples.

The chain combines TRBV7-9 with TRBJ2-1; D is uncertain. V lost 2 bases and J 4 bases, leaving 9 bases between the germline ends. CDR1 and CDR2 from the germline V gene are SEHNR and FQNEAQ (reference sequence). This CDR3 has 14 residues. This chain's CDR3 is CASSLSQSYNEQFF. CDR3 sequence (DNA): TGTGCCAGCAGCTTAAGTCAGAGTTACAATGAGCAGTTCTTC.

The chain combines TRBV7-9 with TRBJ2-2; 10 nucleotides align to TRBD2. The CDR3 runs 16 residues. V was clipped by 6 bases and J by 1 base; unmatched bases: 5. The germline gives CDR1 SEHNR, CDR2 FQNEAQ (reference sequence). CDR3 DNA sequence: TGTGCCAGCAGACCCGGACTAGCGGTGAACACCGGGGAGCTGTTTTTT. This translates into CASRPGLAVNTGELFF.

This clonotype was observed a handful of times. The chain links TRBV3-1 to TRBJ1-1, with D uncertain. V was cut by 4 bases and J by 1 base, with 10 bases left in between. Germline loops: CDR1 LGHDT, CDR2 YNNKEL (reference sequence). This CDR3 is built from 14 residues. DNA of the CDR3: TGTGCCAGCAGCCGGTGGGGTGAGAACACTGAAGCTTTCTTT. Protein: CASSRWGENTEAFF.

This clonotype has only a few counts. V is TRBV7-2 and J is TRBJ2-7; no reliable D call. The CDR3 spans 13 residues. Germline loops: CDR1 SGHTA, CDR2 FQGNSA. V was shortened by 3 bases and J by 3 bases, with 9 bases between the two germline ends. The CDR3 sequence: CASSFGSFYEQYF. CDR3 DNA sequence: TGTGCCAGCAGCTTCGGCAGCTTCTACGAGCAGTACTTC.

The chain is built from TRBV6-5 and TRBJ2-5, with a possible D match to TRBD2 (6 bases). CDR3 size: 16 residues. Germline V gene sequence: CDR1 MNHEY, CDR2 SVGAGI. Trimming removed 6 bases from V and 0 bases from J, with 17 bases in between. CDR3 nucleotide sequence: TGTGCCAGCAGACCCCGGGGGACCGTGTACCAAGAGACCCAGTACTTC. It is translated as CASRPRGTVYQETQYF.

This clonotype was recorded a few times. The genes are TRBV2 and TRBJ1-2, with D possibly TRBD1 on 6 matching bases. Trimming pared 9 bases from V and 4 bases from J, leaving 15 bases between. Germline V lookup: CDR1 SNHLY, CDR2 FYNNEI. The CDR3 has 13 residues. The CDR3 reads CAREDSFIYGYTF. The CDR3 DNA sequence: TGTGCCAGAGAGGACAGCTTCATCTATGGCTACACCTTC.

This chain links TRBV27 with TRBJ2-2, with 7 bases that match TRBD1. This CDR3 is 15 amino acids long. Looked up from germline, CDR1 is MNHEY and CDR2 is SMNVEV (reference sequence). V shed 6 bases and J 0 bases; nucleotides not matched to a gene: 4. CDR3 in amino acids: CASSLDRANTGELFF. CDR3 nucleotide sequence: TGTGCCAGCAGCCTAGACAGGGCGAACACCGGGGAGCTGTTTTTT.

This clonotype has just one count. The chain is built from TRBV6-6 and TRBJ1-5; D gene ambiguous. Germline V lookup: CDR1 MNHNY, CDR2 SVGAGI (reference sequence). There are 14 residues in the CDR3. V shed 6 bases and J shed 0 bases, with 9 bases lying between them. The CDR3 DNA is TGTGCCAGCAGACAACCGGATAGCAATCAGCCCCAGCATTTT. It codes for CASRQPDSNQPQHF.

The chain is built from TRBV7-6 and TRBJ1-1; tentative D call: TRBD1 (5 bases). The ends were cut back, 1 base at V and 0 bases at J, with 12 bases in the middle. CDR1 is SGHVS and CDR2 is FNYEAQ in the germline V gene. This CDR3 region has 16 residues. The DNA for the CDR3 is TGTGCCAGCAGCTTAGGAGAGGGCAGGGTGAACACTGAAGCTTTCTTT. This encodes CASSLGEGRVNTEAFF.

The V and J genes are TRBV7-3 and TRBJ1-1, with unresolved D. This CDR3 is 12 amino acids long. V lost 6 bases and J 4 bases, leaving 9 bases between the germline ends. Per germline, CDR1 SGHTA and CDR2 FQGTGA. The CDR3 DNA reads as TGTGCCAGCAGTCTCATGAGCACTGAAGCTTTCTTT. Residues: CASSLMSTEAFF.

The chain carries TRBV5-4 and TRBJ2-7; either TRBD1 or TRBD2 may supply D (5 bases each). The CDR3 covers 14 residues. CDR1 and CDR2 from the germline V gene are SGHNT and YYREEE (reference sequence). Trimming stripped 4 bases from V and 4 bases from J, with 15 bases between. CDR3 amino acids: CASSPDQRGYEQYF. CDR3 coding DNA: TGTGCCAGCAGCCCGGACCAGAGGGGTTACGAGCAGTACTTC.

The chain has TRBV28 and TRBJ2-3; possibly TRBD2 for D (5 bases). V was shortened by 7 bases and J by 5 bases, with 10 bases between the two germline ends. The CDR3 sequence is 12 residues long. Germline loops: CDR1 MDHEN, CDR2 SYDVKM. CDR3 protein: CASTISGDTQYF. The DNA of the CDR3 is TGTGCCAGCACCATAAGCGGAGATACGCAGTATTTT.

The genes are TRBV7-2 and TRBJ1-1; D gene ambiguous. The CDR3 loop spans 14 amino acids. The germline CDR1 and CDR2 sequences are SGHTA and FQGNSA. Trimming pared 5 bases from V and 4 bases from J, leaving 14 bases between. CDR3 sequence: CASSDGSVFTEAFF. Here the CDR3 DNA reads TGTGCCAGCAGCGACGGCAGCGTCTTCACTGAAGCTTTCTTT. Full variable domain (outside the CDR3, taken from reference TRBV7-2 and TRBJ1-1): GAGVSQSPSNKVTEKGKDVELRCDPISGHTALYWYRQSLGQGLEFLIYFQGNSAPDKSGLPSDRFSAERTGGSVSTLTIQRTQQEDSAVYLCASSDGSVFTEAFFGQGTRLTVV.

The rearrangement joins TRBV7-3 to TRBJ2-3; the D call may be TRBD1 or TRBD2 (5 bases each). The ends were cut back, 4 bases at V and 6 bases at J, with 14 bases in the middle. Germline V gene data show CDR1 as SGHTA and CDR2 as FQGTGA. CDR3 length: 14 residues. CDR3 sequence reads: CASSSGTGYDTQYF. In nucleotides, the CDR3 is TGTGCCAGCAGCTCCGGGACCGGGTACGATACGCAGTATTTT.

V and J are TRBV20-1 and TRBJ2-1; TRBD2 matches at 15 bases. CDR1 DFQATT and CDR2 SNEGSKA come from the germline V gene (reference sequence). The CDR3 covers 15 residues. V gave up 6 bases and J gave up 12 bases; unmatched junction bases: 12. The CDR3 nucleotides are TGCAGTGCCGCCTGGACTAGCGGGAGGGGTGGTAGGCAGTTCTTC. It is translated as CSAAWTSGRGGRQFF.

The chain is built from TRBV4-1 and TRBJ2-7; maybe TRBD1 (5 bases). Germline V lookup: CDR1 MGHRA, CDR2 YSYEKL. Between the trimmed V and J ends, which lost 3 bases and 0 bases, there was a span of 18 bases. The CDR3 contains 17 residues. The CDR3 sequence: CASSHFTQGRSSYEQYF. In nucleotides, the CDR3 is TGCGCCAGCAGCCACTTCACTCAGGGTAGGAGCTCCTACGAGCAGTACTTC.

The CDR3 DNA sequence: TGTGCCAGCAGCGTCGACAGTCCCTACGAGCAGTACTTC. Its protein is CASSVDSPYEQYF. This chain uses TRBV9 with TRBJ2-7, with D possibly being TRBD1 (5 bases). V shed 2 bases and J shed 2 bases, with 8 bases lying between them. The V gene's germline CDR1 is SGDLS and CDR2 YYNGEE. The CDR3 loop spans 13 amino acids.

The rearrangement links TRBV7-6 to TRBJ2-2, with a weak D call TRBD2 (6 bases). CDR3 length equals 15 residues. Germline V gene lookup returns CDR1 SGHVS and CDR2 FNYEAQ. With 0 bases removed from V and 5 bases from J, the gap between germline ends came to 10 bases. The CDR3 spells CASSLAGLLTGELFF. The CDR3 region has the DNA TGTGCCAGCAGCTTAGCCGGACTACTAACCGGGGAGCTGTTTTTT. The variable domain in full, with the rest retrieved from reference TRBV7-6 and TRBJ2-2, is GAGVSQSPRYKVTKRGQDVALRCDPISGHVSLYWYRQALGQGPEFLTYFNYEAQQDKSGLPNDRFSAERPEGSISTLTIQRTEQRDSAMYRCASSLAGLLTGELFFGEGSRLTVL.